Presented here are 32 T cell receptor beta chains from one specimen sequenced in a study of blood T cells in healthy people across ages. A second PCR, run for about 7 to 11 cycles, used a sample-barcoded 5' primer plus a J-beta primer mix. TCRdb reanalysed the 5' RACE reads using MiXCR and keeps one entry per CDR3 protein. The sample holds 550,000 to 750,000 distinct CDR3 sequences, around 20% seen once. Source material: blood. The receptor source for this set is a man between 65 and 79 years old in good health.

This chain links TRBV7-9 with TRBJ2-2; TRBD1 matches 8 bases. Germline V CDR1 and CDR2: SEHNR, FQNEAQ (reference sequence). With V trimmed by 9 bases and J by 3 bases, 12 bases remained unmatched. The CDR3 is 16 residues long. The CDR3 is CASRAASTGDTGELFF. DNA for the CDR3: TGTGCCAGTCGCGCGGCCTCGACAGGGGACACCGGGGAGCTGTTTTTT.

The chain recombines TRBV27 with TRBJ2-5; D unresolved. V was clipped by 3 bases and J by 2 bases, with 10 bases between them. Germline CDR1 reads MNHEY; CDR2 reads SMNVEV (reference sequence). CDR3 length equals 14 residues. CDR3 sequence reads: CASSFMGRQETQYF. The CDR3 bases are TGTGCCAGCAGTTTTATGGGCAGGCAAGAGACCCAGTACTTC.

This clonotype was recorded a few times. This chain links TRBV12-5 with TRBJ2-4, with a tentative D call TRBD1 (6 bases). This CDR3 is 19 amino acids long. The germline CDR1 and CDR2 sequences are LGHNT and FRNRAP. The germline V and J ends were trimmed by 5 bases and 3 bases, with 26 bases remaining between them. CDR3 in amino acids: CASGAQWGLGINGKNIQYF. The CDR3 nucleotides read TGTGCTAGTGGTGCCCAGTGGGGGCTGGGGATAAATGGCAAAAACATTCAGTACTTC.

This clonotype was observed a few times. The chain couples TRBV18 to TRBJ1-4, with D tentatively TRBD1 (5 bases). This CDR3 is 15 amino acids long. Germline values: CDR1 KGHSH, CDR2 LQKENI. The V gene lost 5 bases and the J gene lost 8 bases, with 18 bases spanning the gap. The CDR3 loop is CASSSPGSSEEKLFF. CDR3 DNA sequence: TGTGCCAGCTCATCCCCAGGGAGTTCTGAAGAAAAACTGTTTTTT.

This clonotype was picked up a small number of times. The chain links TRBV10-3 to TRBJ2-7; 7 bases are shared with TRBD1. Germline lookup yields CDR1 ENHRY and CDR2 SYGVKD. The CDR3 runs 13 residues. J gave up 2 bases and V 3 bases, and 1 base lay outside the gene matches. CDR3 loop: CAISDTGAYEQYF. The CDR3 nucleotides are TGTGCCATCAGTGATACAGGGGCCTACGAGCAGTACTTC.

This clonotype occurred a few times. This chain links TRBV14 with TRBJ1-1; D gene ambiguous. The CDR3 has 16 amino acids. The germline V and J ends were trimmed by 0 bases and 0 bases, with 11 bases remaining between them. Germline V gene sequence: CDR1 SGHDN, CDR2 FVKESK. DNA of the CDR3: TGTGCCAGCAGCCAAGAGGGCCCATGGATGAACACTGAAGCTTTCTTT. Translating gives CASSQEGPWMNTEAFF.

The chain has TRBV4-1 and TRBJ2-1; D possibly corresponds to TRBD2 (5 bases). V was cut by 8 bases and J by 3 bases, with 17 bases left in between. The CDR3 covers 15 residues. Germline-derived CDR1 and CDR2 are MGHRA and YSYEKL. The CDR3 reads CASGLQPLGYNEQFF. The CDR3 nucleotides read TGCGCCAGCGGACTCCAACCACTAGGCTACAATGAGCAGTTCTTC.

The chain carries TRBV20-1 and TRBJ2-5; 12 bases fit TRBD2. The assigned J gene may be wrong: the sequence end matches TRBJ2-1 better. The CDR3 spans 18 residues. Per the germline V gene, CDR1 is DFQATT and CDR2 is SNEGSKA (reference sequence). CDR3 loop: CSARDLLAGGPGWNEQFF. CDR3 nucleotides: TGCAGTGCTAGAGATCTCCTAGCGGGAGGGCCTGGTTGGAATGAGCAGTTCTTC.

The chain uses TRBV2 and TRBJ2-5; the D gene is possibly TRBD2 (6 bases). The CDR3 extends over 15 amino acids. Per the germline V gene, CDR1 is SNHLY and CDR2 is FYNNEI. V was clipped by 1 base and J by 1 base, with 10 bases between them. CDR3 sequence reads: CASSEGGGLQETQYF. The CDR3, as DNA: TGTGCCAGCAGTGAAGGAGGAGGGCTCCAAGAGACCCAGTACTTC.

The V call is TRBV6-2 or TRBV6-3, the J call TRBJ2-5; 8 bases agree with TRBD1. The J call may be mistaken, given a closer DNA end match to TRBJ2-7. Per the germline V gene, CDR1 is MNHEY and CDR2 is SVGEGT. The CDR3 contains 14 residues. CDR3 nucleotide sequence: TGTGCCAGCAGACCCTCGGACAGGGTGGGCGAGCAGTACTTC. Encoded protein: CASRPSDRVGEQYF.

The chain uses TRBV20-1 and TRBJ1-4; D is unresolved. V was shortened by 3 bases and J by 4 bases, with 18 bases between the two germline ends. Germline V gene sequence: CDR1 DFQATT, CDR2 SNEGSKA (reference sequence). The CDR3 has 16 amino acids. The CDR3 loop is CSASEVLKMHNEKLFF. The CDR3 nucleotides read TGCAGTGCTAGTGAGGTGTTGAAGATGCATAATGAAAAACTGTTTTTT.

In this sample, this clonotype turned up a few times. The chain uses TRBV7-2 and TRBJ2-5; D tentatively reads TRBD1 or TRBD2 (5 bases each). The CDR3 runs 14 residues. CDR1 and CDR2 from the germline V gene are SGHTA and FQGNSA. The V and J ends lost 3 bases and 2 bases respectively, with 10 bases between them. The CDR3 DNA reads TGTGCCAGCAGCTTGAATTGGGGGCAAGAGACCCAGTACTTC. This gives the protein CASSLNWGQETQYF.

There are a few counts of this clonotype. The CDR3 region has the DNA TGTGCCAGCAGCTTAGGGGTAGTGGATACGCAGTATTTT. This gives the protein CASSLGVVDTQYF. The rearrangement uses TRBV7-8 and TRBJ2-3, with D uncertain. V shed 1 base and J shed 6 bases, with 8 bases lying between them. This CDR3 has 13 amino acids. Germline lookup yields CDR1 SGHVS and CDR2 FQNEAQ.

This clonotype was found a few times. The genes are TRBV5-1 and TRBJ2-7, with no clear D. V dropped 1 base and J dropped 3 bases, with 11 bases sitting between them. The germline gives CDR1 SGHRS, CDR2 YFSETQ. CDR3 length: 14 residues. The CDR3 region is CASSLTHGNYEQYF. The DNA of the CDR3 is TGCGCCAGCAGCTTGACCCATGGCAACTACGAGCAGTACTTC.

This chain connects TRBV14 to TRBJ2-3; 10 positions match TRBD2. Germline V gene sequence: CDR1 SGHDN, CDR2 FVKESK. The J segment lost 5 bases and the V segment lost 3 bases, leaving 5 bases of the junction unmatched. There are 15 residues in the CDR3. In nucleotides, the CDR3 is TGTGCCAGCAGCCACCAACTAGCGGGACAAGATACGCAGTATTTT. It is translated as CASSHQLAGQDTQYF.

This clonotype has a handful of counts. V and J are TRBV4-3 and TRBJ2-7; the match to TRBD2 covers 10 bases. Losses at the gene ends were 0 bases for V and 6 bases for J; bases not matched to a gene: 2. Germline loops: CDR1 LGHNA, CDR2 YSLEER. The CDR3 totals 14 residues. The CDR3 DNA reads as TGCGCCAGCAGCCAAGAACTAGCGGGATTCGAGCAGTACTTC. Residues: CASSQELAGFEQYF.

This clonotype was counted once. The rearrangement uses TRBV29-1 and TRBJ2-5, with D perhaps TRBD2 (5 bases). The germline V gene has CDR1 SQVTM and CDR2 ANQGSEA. CDR3 length equals 14 residues. V lost 4 bases and J 3 bases, leaving 15 bases between the germline ends. The CDR3, as DNA: TGCAGCGTTGGGCGGCGGCTAGCAGAAGAGACCCAGTACTTC. Translating it yields CSVGRRLAEETQYF.

This clonotype was seen a few times. The rearrangement uses TRBV6-5 and TRBJ2-7, with D perhaps given as TRBD1 or TRBD2 (5 bases each). V lost 6 bases, J lost 6 bases, and 12 bases lay in between. CDR3 size: 12 residues. CDR1 is MNHEY, CDR2 SVGAGI, per germline. CDR3 DNA: TGTGCCAGCAGGTCGGCAGGGAGCGAGCAGTACTTC. It is translated as CASRSAGSEQYF.

This clonotype was picked up a small number of times. The V call is TRBV2, the J call TRBJ2-5; D may match TRBD1 or TRBD2 (5 bases each). Matching the DNA end better, TRBJ2-7 makes the J call doubtful. Germline V CDR1 and CDR2: SNHLY, FYNNEI. This CDR3 is 13 amino acids long. CDR3 in amino acids: CASSGLGPGEQYF. The CDR3 DNA reads as TGTGCCAGCAGTGGCCTGGGACCTGGCGAGCAGTACTTC.

The chain has TRBV29-1 and TRBJ2-3, with a possible D match to TRBD2 (6 bases). The CDR3 runs 14 residues. The V gene lost 0 bases and the J gene lost 4 bases, with 11 bases spanning the gap. The germline V gene has CDR1 SQVTM and CDR2 ANQGSEA. The CDR3 bases are TGCAGCGTTGAAGATCGAGGAGGGCCAGATACGCAGTATTTT. Protein sequence: CSVEDRGGPDTQYF.

This chain connects TRBV7-9 to TRBJ2-2; D possibly corresponds to TRBD2 (5 bases). The V gene lost 8 bases and the J gene lost 0 bases, with 13 bases spanning the gap. The length of the CDR3 is 15 residues. Germline assignment: CDR1 SEHNR and CDR2 FQNEAQ (reference sequence). The CDR3 region is CASGGSGTNTGELFF. The DNA of the CDR3 is TGTGCCAGCGGAGGCAGCGGTACGAACACCGGGGAGCTGTTTTTT. The full variable domain, its missing parts supplied by reference TRBV7-9 and TRBJ2-2, is DTGVSQNPRHKITKRGQNVTFRCDPISEHNRLYWYRQTLGQGPEFLTYFQNEAQLEKSRLLSDRFSAERPKGSFSTLEIQRTEQGDSAMYLCASGGSGTNTGELFFGEGSRLTVL.

This clonotype was found a few times. The chain recombines TRBV6-2 or TRBV6-3 with TRBJ2-6; no firm D call. Germline assignment: CDR1 MNHEY and CDR2 SVGEGT. The CDR3 contains 16 residues. V gave up 3 bases and J gave up 0 bases, with 9 bases separating them. CDR3 in DNA: TGTGCCAGCAGTTATGAACCTTACTCTGGGGCCAACGTCCTGACTTTC. It is translated as CASSYEPYSGANVLTF.

In its sample, this clonotype was seen many times. The rearrangement joins TRBV6-2 or TRBV6-3 to TRBJ2-5; tentatively, D is TRBD1 (6 bases). Germline V gene lookup returns CDR1 MNHEY and CDR2 SVGEGT. Between the trimmed V and J ends, which lost 2 bases and 1 base, there was a span of 8 bases. This CDR3 is 14 amino acids long. The CDR3 reads CASSYPDSQETQYF. CDR3 coding DNA: TGTGCCAGCAGTTACCCGGACAGCCAAGAGACCCAGTACTTC.

This clonotype has more than one count but fewer than ten. The chain has TRBV6-2 or TRBV6-3 and TRBJ2-5, with D perhaps TRBD1 or TRBD2 (5 bases each). The germline gives CDR1 MNHEY, CDR2 SVGEGT. Trimming shortened V by 1 base and J by 1 base, and 16 bases separated the two germline ends. The CDR3 is 17 amino acids. The CDR3 nucleotides are TGTGCCAGCAGTTACTGGGGCCGCCGGGGAGTCCAAGAGACCCAGTACTTC. Its translation is CASSYWGRRGVQETQYF.

This clonotype was seen ten or more times. The chain joins TRBV20-1 to TRBJ2-1, with a tentative D call TRBD2 (6 bases). In germline, CDR1 is DFQATT, CDR2 SNEGSKA (reference sequence). This CDR3 contains 16 residues. Trimming removed 3 bases from V and 0 bases from J, with 15 bases in between. The CDR3 here is CSASPGAGSSYNEQFF. The CDR3 DNA follows: TGCAGTGCTAGCCCCGGGGCCGGGAGCTCCTACAATGAGCAGTTCTTC.

This clonotype has just a few counts. The V call is TRBV7-3, the J call TRBJ2-1; 9 bases match TRBD1. Per germline, CDR1 SGHTA and CDR2 FQGTGA. V lost 6 bases and J lost 6; bases outside the gene matches: 9. The CDR3 contains 15 residues. The CDR3 loop reads CASSSGTGKTNEQFF. The DNA of the CDR3 is TGTGCCAGCAGTTCCGGGACAGGGAAAACCAATGAGCAGTTCTTC. Full variable domain (outside the CDR3, taken from reference TRBV7-3 and TRBJ2-1): GAGVSQTPSNKVTEKGKYVELRCDPISGHTALYWYRQSLGQGPEFLIYFQGTGAADDSGLPNDRFFAVRPEGSVSTLKIQRTERGDSAVYLCASSSGTGKTNEQFFGPGTRLTVL.

The chain is built from TRBV5-1 and TRBJ1-1; no firm D call. With 0 bases removed from V and 1 base from J, the gap between germline ends came to 7 bases. Germline assignment: CDR1 SGHRS and CDR2 YFSETQ. The CDR3 has 14 amino acids. The CDR3 here is CASSLVPENTEAFF. CDR3 nucleotides: TGCGCCAGCAGCTTGGTTCCAGAGAACACTGAAGCTTTCTTT. Filled out from reference TRBV5-1 and TRBJ1-1, the complete variable domain reads KAGVTQTPRYLIKTRGQQVTLSCSPISGHRSVSWYQQTPGQGLQFLFEYFSETQRNKGNFPGRFSGRQFSNSRSEMNVSTLELGDSALYLCASSLVPENTEAFFGQGTRLTVV.

This clonotype was seen once. This chain joins TRBV11-1 and TRBJ1-5; 9 bases fit TRBD1. J was trimmed by 1 base and V by 5 bases; bases with no gene match: 15. Germline CDR1 is SGHAT and CDR2 is FQDESV (reference sequence). The CDR3 spans 19 residues. CDR3 protein: CASSANGTGMNLSNQPQHF. The DNA for the CDR3 is TGTGCCAGCAGCGCCAACGGGACAGGGATGAATTTGAGCAATCAGCCCCAGCATTTT.

This rearrangement joins TRBV5-6 to TRBJ2-7; the D gene is possibly TRBD2 (6 bases). Trimming removed 4 bases from V and 5 bases from J, with 16 bases in between. The CDR3 spans 14 residues. CDR1 and CDR2 from the germline V gene are SGHDT and YYEEEE. CDR3: CASSRGRGKDEQYF. The CDR3 coding sequence is TGTGCCAGCAGCCGAGGACGCGGGAAGGACGAGCAGTACTTC.

To note about this clonotype: Given a much more abundant clone one base away, this may be a read error. This sequence joins TRBV28 and TRBJ1-2, with D perhaps TRBD1 (6 bases). Trimming took off 5 bases at V and 3 bases at J, with 10 bases between the two ends. Germline V gene lookup returns CDR1 MDHEN and CDR2 SYDVKM. The CDR3 is made up of 13 amino acids. The CDR3 spells CASSEQGDYGYTF. The CDR3 nucleotides read TGTGCCAGCAGTGAACAGGGTGACTATGGCTACACCTTC.

CDR3 DNA sequence: TGTGCCAGCAGCTTAACAGGGGACCCGGCCGATGAGCAGTTCTTC. It yields the protein CASSLTGDPADEQFF. The V gene is TRBV7-3, the J gene TRBJ2-1; D may correspond to TRBD1 or TRBD2 (5 bases each). This CDR3 contains 15 residues. Trimming removed 0 bases at V and 8 bases at J, with 14 bases between. In germline, CDR1 is SGHTA, CDR2 FQGTGA.

The chain employs TRBV2 and TRBJ2-2; D is unclear. The germline V and J ends were trimmed by 3 bases and 6 bases, with 11 bases remaining between them. This CDR3 comprises 14 residues. Germline V gives CDR1 SNHLY, CDR2 FYNNEI. As DNA, the CDR3 is TGTGCCAGCAGTGATTACGTTCTCTCCGGGGAGCTGTTTTTT. Its translation is CASSDYVLSGELFF.